This TCR beta chain was identified in a study of CD8 T cells in ankylosing spondylitis. V lost 4 bases, J lost 3 bases, and 11 bases lay in between. CDR1 SGHRS and CDR2 YFSETQ come from the germline V gene. The CDR3 is 13 amino acids. About this clonotype: Its antigen remains unknown.

General study results and limits: Earlier reports found some motif variants in synovial fluid and blood in reactive arthritis. Characteristic, it appeared, of ankylosing spondylitis blood was a TCR beta motif of eight highly homologous variants.

Molecular-barcoded quantitative 5'-RACE produced these TCR beta libraries. One entry per CDR3 protein results from TCRdb running MiXCR on the 5' RACE reads. The data hold 450,000 or so distinct CDR3 sequences, with roughly a quarter observed a single time. The chain links TRBV5-1 to TRBJ2-7, with a weak D call TRBD2 (5 bases). Sequenced: blood, either unsorted or a sorted T cell fraction (not recorded which). This receptor was identified in a male donor with ankylosing spondylitis. The CDR3 region has the DNA TGCGCCAGCAGCGCCAGCGACTACTACGAGCAGTACTTC. Translating gives CASSASDYYEQYF.